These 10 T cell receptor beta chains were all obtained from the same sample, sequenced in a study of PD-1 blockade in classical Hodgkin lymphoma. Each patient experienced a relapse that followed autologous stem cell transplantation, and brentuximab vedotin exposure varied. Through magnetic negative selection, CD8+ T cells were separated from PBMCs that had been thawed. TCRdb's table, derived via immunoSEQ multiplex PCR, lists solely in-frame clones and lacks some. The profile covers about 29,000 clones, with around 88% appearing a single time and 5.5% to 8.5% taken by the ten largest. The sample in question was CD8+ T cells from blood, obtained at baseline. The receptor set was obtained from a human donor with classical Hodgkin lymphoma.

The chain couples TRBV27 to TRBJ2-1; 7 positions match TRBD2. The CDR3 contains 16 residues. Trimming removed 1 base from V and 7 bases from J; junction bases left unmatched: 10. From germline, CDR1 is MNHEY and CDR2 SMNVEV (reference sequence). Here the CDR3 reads CASSLLRRGTPNEQFF. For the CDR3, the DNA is TGTGCCAGCAGTTTATTAAGGCGGGGGACCCCTAATGAGCAGTTCTTC.

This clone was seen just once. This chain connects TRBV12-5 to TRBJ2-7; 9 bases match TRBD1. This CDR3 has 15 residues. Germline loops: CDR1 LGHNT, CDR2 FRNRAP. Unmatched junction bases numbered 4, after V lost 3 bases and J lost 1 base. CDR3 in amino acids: CASGLSGQGSYEQYF. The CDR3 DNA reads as TGTGCTAGTGGTTTATCGGGACAGGGATCCTACGAGCAGTACTTC.

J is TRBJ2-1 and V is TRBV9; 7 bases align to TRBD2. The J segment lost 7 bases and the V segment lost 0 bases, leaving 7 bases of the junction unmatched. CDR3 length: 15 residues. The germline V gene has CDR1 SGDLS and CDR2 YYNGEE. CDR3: CASSVGVRELNEQFF. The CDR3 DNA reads TGTGCCAGCAGCGTAGGAGTGCGGGAGCTAAATGAGCAGTTCTTC.

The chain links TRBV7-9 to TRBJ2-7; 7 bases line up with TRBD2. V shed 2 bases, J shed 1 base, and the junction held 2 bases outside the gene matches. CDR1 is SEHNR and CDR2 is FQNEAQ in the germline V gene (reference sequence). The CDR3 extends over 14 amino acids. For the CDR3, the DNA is TGTGCCAGCAGCTTACCCGGGGGGTCCTACGAGCAGTACTTC. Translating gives CASSLPGGSYEQYF.

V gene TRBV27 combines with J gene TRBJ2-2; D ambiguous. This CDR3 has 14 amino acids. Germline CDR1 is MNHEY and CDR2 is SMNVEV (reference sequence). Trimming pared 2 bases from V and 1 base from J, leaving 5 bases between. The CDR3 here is CASSLSQNTGELFF. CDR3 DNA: TGTGCCAGCAGTTTAAGCCAGAACACCGGGGAGCTGTTTTTT.

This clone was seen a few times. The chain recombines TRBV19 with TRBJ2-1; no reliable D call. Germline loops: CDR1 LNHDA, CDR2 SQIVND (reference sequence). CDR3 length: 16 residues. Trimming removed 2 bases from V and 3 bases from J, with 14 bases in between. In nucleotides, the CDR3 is TGTGCCAGTAGTATAACAAGTATTTACTACTACAATGAGCAGTTCTTC. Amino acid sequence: CASSITSIYYYNEQFF.

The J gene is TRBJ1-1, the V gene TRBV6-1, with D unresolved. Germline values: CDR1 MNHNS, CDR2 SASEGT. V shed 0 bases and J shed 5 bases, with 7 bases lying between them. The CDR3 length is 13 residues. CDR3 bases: TGTGCCAGCAGTGAAGCAGTGTGGACTGAAGCTTTCTTT. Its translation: CASSEAVWTEAFF.

The CDR3 bases are TGTGCCAGCAGCGGGGGACAGGGGGCCGCCTACGAGCAGTACTTC. Amino acid sequence: CASSGGQGAAYEQYF. The chain employs TRBV9 and TRBJ2-7; 12 bases match TRBD1. This CDR3 has 15 residues. The germline CDR1 and CDR2 sequences are SGDLS and YYNGEE. The V and J ends lost 3 bases and 2 bases, in that order; junction bases with no gene match: 3.

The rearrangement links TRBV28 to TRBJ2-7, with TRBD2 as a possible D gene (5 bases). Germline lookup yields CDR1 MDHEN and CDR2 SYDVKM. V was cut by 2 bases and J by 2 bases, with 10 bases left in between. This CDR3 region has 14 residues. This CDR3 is CASSLAGRPYEQYF. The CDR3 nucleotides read TGTGCCAGCAGTTTAGCGGGCAGACCCTACGAGCAGTACTTC.

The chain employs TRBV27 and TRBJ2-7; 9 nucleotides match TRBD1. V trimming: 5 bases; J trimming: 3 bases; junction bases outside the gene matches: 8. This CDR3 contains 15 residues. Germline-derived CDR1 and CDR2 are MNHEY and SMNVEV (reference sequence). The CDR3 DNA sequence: TGTGCCAGCAGTCTAACGGGACAGGGACTCTACGAGCAGTACTTC. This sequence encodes CASSLTGQGLYEQYF.